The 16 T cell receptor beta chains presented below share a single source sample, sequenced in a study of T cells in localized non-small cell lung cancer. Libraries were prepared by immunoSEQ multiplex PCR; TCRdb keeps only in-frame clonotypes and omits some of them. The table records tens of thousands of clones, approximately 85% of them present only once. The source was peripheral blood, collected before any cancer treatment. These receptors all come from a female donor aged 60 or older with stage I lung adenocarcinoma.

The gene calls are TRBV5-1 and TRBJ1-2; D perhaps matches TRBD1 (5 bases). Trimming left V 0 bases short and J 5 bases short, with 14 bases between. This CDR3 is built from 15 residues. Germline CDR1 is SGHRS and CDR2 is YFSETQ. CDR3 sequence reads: CASSLGPGGDYGYTF. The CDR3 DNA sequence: TGCGCCAGCAGCTTGGGTCCGGGGGGAGATTATGGCTACACCTTC.

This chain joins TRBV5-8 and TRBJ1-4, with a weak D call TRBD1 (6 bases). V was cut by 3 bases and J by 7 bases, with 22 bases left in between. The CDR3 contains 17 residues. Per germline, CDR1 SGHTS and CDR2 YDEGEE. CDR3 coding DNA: TGTGCCAGCAGCTCCCAAAGGGGGAACTATGGAACTGAAAAACTGTTTTTT. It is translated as CASSSQRGNYGTEKLFF.

The CDR3 is CASSLVVAGGVGEQFF. The CDR3 nucleotides are TGCGCCAGCAGCTTGGTTGTAGCGGGGGGCGTAGGTGAGCAGTTCTTC. The chain couples TRBV5-1 to TRBJ2-1, with TRBD2 identical over 10 bases. The CDR3 spans 16 residues. The V gene end was trimmed by 0 bases and the J gene end by 9 bases; junction bases not matched to a gene: 9. Germline V gives CDR1 SGHRS, CDR2 YFSETQ. The whole variable domain, filled in from reference TRBV5-1 and TRBJ2-1, reads KAGVTQTPRYLIKTRGQQVTLSCSPISGHRSVSWYQQTPGQGLQFLFEYFSETQRNKGNFPGRFSGRQFSNSRSEMNVSTLELGDSALYLCASSLVVAGGVGEQFFGPGTRLTVL.

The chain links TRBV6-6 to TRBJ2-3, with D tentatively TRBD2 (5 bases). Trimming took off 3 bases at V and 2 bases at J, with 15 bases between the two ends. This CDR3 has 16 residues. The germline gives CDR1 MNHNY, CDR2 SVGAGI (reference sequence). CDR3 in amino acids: CASSYLISGDTDTQYF. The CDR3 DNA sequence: TGTGCCAGCAGTTATCTTATCTCCGGGGACACAGATACGCAGTATTTT.

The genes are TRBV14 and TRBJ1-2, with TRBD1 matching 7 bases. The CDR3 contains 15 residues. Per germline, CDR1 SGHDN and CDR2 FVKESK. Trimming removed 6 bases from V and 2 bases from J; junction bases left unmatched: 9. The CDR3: CASRPGDRKNYGYTF. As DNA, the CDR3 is TGTGCCAGCAGACCCGGGGACAGAAAAAACTATGGCTACACCTTC.

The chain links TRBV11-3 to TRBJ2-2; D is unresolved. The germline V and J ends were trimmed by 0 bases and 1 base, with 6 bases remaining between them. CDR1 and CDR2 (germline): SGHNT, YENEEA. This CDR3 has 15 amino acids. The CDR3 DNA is TGTGCCAGCAGCTTAGATAACCTGAACACCGGGGAGCTGTTTTTT. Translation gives CASSLDNLNTGELFF. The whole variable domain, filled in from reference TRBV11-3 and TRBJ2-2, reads EAGVVQSPRYKIIEKKQPVAFWCNPISGHNTLYWYLQNLGQGPELLIRYENEEAVDDSQLPKDRFSAERLKGVDSTLKIQPAELGDSAVYLCASSLDNLNTGELFFGEGSRLTVL.

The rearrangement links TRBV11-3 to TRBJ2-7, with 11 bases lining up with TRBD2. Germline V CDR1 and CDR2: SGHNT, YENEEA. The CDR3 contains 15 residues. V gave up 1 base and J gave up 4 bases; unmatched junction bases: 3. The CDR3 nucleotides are TGTGCCAGCAGCTTAGTTGCTAGCGGGAGGTACGAGCAGTACTTC. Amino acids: CASSLVASGRYEQYF. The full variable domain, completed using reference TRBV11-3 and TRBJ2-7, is EAGVVQSPRYKIIEKKQPVAFWCNPISGHNTLYWYLQNLGQGPELLIRYENEEAVDDSQLPKDRFSAERLKGVDSTLKIQPAELGDSAVYLCASSLVASGRYEQYFGPGTRLTVT.

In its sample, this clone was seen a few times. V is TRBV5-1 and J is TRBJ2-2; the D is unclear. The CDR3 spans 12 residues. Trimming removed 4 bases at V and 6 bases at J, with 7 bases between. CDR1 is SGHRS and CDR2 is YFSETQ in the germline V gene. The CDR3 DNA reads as TGCGCCAGCAGCACAATTCCCGGGGAGCTGTTTTTT. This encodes CASSTIPGELFF.

The CDR3 bases are TGTGCCAGCAGCCTACAGGGGTCTTATTCGCACTCCTATAATTCACCCCTCCACTTT. This codes for CASSLQGSYSHSYNSPLHF. The chain recombines TRBV5-6 with TRBJ1-6, with TRBD1 matching over 7 bases. CDR3 length: 19 amino acids. Germline CDR1 SGHDT, CDR2 YYEEEE. Trimming removed 4 bases from V and 0 bases from J; junction bases left unmatched: 13.

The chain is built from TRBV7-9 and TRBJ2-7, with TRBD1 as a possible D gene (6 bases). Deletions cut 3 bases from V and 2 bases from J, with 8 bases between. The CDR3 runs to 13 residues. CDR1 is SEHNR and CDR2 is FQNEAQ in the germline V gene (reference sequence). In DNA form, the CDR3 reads TGTGCCAGCAGCTTGGGGACACCCTACGAGCAGTACTTC. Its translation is CASSLGTPYEQYF.

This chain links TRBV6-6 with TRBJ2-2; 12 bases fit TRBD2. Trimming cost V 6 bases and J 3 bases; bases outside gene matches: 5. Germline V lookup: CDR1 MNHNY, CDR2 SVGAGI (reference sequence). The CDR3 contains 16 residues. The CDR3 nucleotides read TGTGCCAGCAGACCCAGACTAGCGGGGGACACCGGGGAGCTGTTTTTT. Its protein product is CASRPRLAGDTGELFF.

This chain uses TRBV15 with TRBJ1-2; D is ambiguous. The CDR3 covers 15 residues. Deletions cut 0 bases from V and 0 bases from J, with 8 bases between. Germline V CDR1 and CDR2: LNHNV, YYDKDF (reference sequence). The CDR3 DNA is TGTGCCACCAGCAGAGATCTGCTAGCTAACTATGGCTACACCTTC. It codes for CATSRDLLANYGYTF.

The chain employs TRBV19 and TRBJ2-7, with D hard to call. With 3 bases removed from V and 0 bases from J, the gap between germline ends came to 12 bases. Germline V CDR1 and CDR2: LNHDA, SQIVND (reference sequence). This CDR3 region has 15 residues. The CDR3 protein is CASSISGFSSYEQYF. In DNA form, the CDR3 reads TGTGCCAGTAGTATTTCGGGCTTTAGCTCCTACGAGCAGTACTTC.

The CDR3 coding sequence is TGTGCCAGCAGCGCCCAGGGCGGGATCACTGAAGCTTTCTTT. Amino acid sequence: CASSAQGGITEAFF. The chain carries TRBV9 and TRBJ1-1; D may be TRBD1 (5 bases). Germline-derived CDR1 and CDR2 are SGDLS and YYNGEE. The CDR3 extends over 14 amino acids. Trimming left V 3 bases short and J 4 bases short, with 13 bases between.

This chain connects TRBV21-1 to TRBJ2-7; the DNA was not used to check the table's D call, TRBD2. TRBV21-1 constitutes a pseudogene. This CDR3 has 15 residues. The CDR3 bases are TGTGCCAGCAGCAACAGGACTAGCGGGACATACGAGCAGTACTTC. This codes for CASSNRTSGTYEQYF.

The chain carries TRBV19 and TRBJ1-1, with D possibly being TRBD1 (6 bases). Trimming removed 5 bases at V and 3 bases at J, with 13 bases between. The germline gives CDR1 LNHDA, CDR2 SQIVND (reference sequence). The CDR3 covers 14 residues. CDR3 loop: CASSGRRGDTEAFF. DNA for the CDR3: TGTGCCAGTAGTGGGCGAAGGGGGGACACTGAAGCTTTCTTT. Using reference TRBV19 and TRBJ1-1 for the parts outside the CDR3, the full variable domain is DGGITQSPKYLFRKEGQNVTLSCEQNLNHDAMYWYRQDPGQGLRLIYYSQIVNDFQKGDIAEGYSVSREKKESFPLTVTSAQKNPTAFYLCASSGRRGDTEAFFGQGTRLTVV.